This TCR beta chain emerged from a study of OX40 agonist ivuxolimab in advanced cancers. As for the study in general: Patients were 82.7% male with ages roughly 20 to 85, mean approximately 62. Findings and limits, study-wide: Researchers did not establish what antigens the expanded peripheral T cells target.

About this clone itself: The antigen remains undetermined.

Method: immunoSEQ multiplex PCR; TCRdb's copy keeps in-frame clones and lacks some. The table has about 150,000 clones, 90% to 95% seen once. The sequencing used CD4+ or CD8+ T cells sorted from blood, collected in a trial of the OX40 agonist ivuxolimab. The TCR sequence derives from an adult with an advanced solid tumor such as melanoma, head and neck, liver or kidney cancer.

In nucleotides, the CDR3 is TGTGCCAGCAGCCCCACGGGTGGGTGGAGTCACGAGCAGTACTTC. The encoded protein is CASSPTGGWSHEQYF. This chain connects TRBV5-6 to TRBJ2-7; D unresolved. This CDR3 has 15 residues. Germline CDR1 SGHDT, CDR2 YYEEEE. Trimming took off 4 bases at V and 5 bases at J, with 19 bases between the two ends.